The source of this TCR beta chain is a study of blood T cell repertoires in COVID-19. For the study at large: Sites across the United States, Italy and Spain contributed samples from acute and convalescent COVID-19.

Produced via immunoSEQ multiplex PCR; TCRdb's table is partial and in-frame only. The data contain about 220,000 clones, about 86% of them singletons. The V gene's germline CDR1 is LNHDA and CDR2 SQIVND (reference sequence). This CDR3 has 12 amino acids. With 8 bases removed from V and 6 bases from J, the gap between germline ends came to 13 bases. This clone came up a few times. This rearrangement joins TRBV19 to TRBJ1-2, with a tentative D call TRBD1 (5 bases). The TCR comes from a woman aged 40 to 50 with acute COVID-19. The material sequenced was PBMCs or T cells enriched from blood (not recorded which). The CDR3 reads CASSPRGNGYTF. The CDR3 coding sequence is TGTGCCAGTTCCCCAAGGGGAAATGGCTACACCTTC.